Following are 17 T cell receptor beta chains from one sample sequenced in a study of T cell responses to AZD1222 COVID-19 vaccine. The repertoire was sequenced with immunoSEQ multiplex PCR; TCRdb's copy has only in-frame clones and lacks some. The repertoire holds some 110,000 clones, with about 87% as singletons. Source: peripheral blood, taken on day 0 of AZD1222 vaccination. The origin of the receptors is an adult in good health.

The chain's CDR3 is CASSGDLNEKLFF. The CDR3 nucleotides read TGTGCCAGCAGCGGAGATCTAAATGAAAAACTGTTTTTT. The V and J genes are TRBV9 and TRBJ1-4; D is undetermined. The CDR3 extends over 13 amino acids. V lost 3 bases, J lost 5 bases, and 8 bases lay in between. Germline V gene sequence: CDR1 SGDLS, CDR2 YYNGEE.

The chain carries TRBV18 and TRBJ1-1; 7 positions agree with TRBD1. CDR1 is KGHSH and CDR2 is LQKENI in the germline V gene. The ends lost 2 bases at V and 2 bases at J; junction bases unmatched: 5. This CDR3 has 15 amino acids. DNA of the CDR3: TGTGCCAGCTCACCAACGACAGGGTTTAACACTGAAGCTTTCTTT. Translation gives CASSPTTGFNTEAFF.

With regard to this clone: Other DNA sequences in the same sample also yield this CDR3. V gene TRBV20-1 combines with J gene TRBJ2-7; unclear D gene. Germline CDR1 and CDR2: DFQATT and SNEGSKA (reference sequence). The CDR3 is made up of 11 amino acids. V was cut by 6 bases and J by 1 base, with 7 bases left in between. The CDR3 loop is CSARPSYEQYF. The CDR3 DNA reads TGCAGTGCGCGGCCATCCTACGAGCAGTACTTC.

CDR3 region: CASSPSTGRHEQYF. CDR3 nucleotides: TGTGCCAGCAGCCCCTCGACAGGGAGACACGAGCAGTACTTC. The rearrangement uses TRBV9 and TRBJ2-7; 7 nucleotides agree with TRBD1. The ends lost 4 bases at V and 5 bases at J; junction bases unmatched: 9. The CDR3 extends over 14 amino acids. The germline V gene encodes CDR1 SGDLS and CDR2 YYNGEE.

The chain joins TRBV19 to TRBJ2-1; 8 bases are a match to TRBD2. Trimming cost V 1 base and J 5 bases; bases outside gene matches: 7. This CDR3 contains 16 residues. Germline V gene data show CDR1 as LNHDA and CDR2 as SQIVND (reference sequence). Here the CDR3 DNA reads TGTGCCAGTAGTATAGGTTGGGGGCGGGAGGACAATGAGCAGTTCTTC. Its protein is CASSIGWGREDNEQFF.

J is TRBJ2-2 and V is TRBV28; unclear D gene. The CDR3 is 15 amino acids. Between the trimmed V and J ends, which lost 6 bases and 5 bases, there was a span of 16 bases. Germline-derived CDR1 and CDR2 are MDHEN and SYDVKM. As DNA, the CDR3 is TGTGCCAGCAGCCTACAACCTAGAGTTACCGGGGAGCTGTTTTTT. Protein sequence: CASSLQPRVTGELFF.

The chain couples TRBV28 to TRBJ2-7; a possible D gene is TRBD2 (5 bases). Germline V gene data show CDR1 as MDHEN and CDR2 as SYDVKM. V was cut by 2 bases and J by 6 bases, with 14 bases left in between. The CDR3 runs 14 residues. CDR3 amino acids: CASSLRGTLGEQYF. CDR3 nucleotide sequence: TGTGCCAGCAGTTTACGGGGAACTCTCGGCGAGCAGTACTTC. The full variable domain, in which reference TRBV28 and TRBJ2-7 provide the parts outside the CDR3, is DVKVTQSSRYLVKRTGEKVFLECVQDMDHENMFWYRQDPGLGLRLIYFSYDVKMKEKGDIPEGYSVSREKKERFSLILESASTNQTSMYLCASSLRGTLGEQYFGPGTRLTVT.

This rearrangement joins TRBV6-1 to TRBJ2-7; D is undetermined. Trimming cost V 1 base and J 4 bases, with 5 bases left between them. The germline V gene encodes CDR1 MNHNS and CDR2 SASEGT. The CDR3 totals 12 residues. The CDR3 here is CASSEVGYEQYF. CDR3 DNA: TGTGCCAGCAGTGAAGTGGGTTACGAGCAGTACTTC.

The V gene is TRBV7-2, the J gene TRBJ1-2, with a weak D call TRBD1 (6 bases). V lost 0 bases to trimming and J lost 2 bases, with 13 bases between them. The CDR3 has 16 amino acids. Germline V lookup: CDR1 SGHTA, CDR2 FQGNSA. The CDR3 region has the DNA TGTGCCAGCAGCTTAGCACTCGGGGGGCCCAACTATGGCTACACCTTC. This codes for CASSLALGGPNYGYTF.

The DNA of the CDR3 is TGTGCCAGCAGCTTGAGAGAGGGCGTCTATCAGCCCCAGCATTTT. This sequence encodes CASSLREGVYQPQHF. The genes are TRBV7-6 and TRBJ1-5; D remains unclear. This CDR3 is 15 amino acids long. Germline V gene data show CDR1 as SGHVS and CDR2 as FNYEAQ. V shed 3 bases and J shed 5 bases, with 14 bases lying between them.

This clone is a singleton in its sample. CDR3 protein: CASSFDRDRGHFTYEQYF. The CDR3 DNA sequence: TGTGCCAGCAGCTTCGACCGGGACAGGGGGCATTTCACCTACGAGCAGTACTTC. V usage is TRBV5-8 and J usage is TRBJ2-7; 12 nucleotides agree with TRBD1. Germline V CDR1 and CDR2: SGHTS, YDEGEE. With V trimmed by 2 bases and J by 2 bases, 11 bases remained unmatched. The CDR3 is made up of 18 amino acids.

The V gene is TRBV5-6, the J gene TRBJ2-1, with D possibly being TRBD1 (6 bases). The V and J ends lost 1 base and 3 bases respectively, with 11 bases between them. CDR3 length: 15 amino acids. Germline CDR1 SGHDT, CDR2 YYEEEE. The CDR3 here is CASSLTGHRYNEQFF. DNA of the CDR3: TGTGCCAGCAGCTTGACAGGGCACCGCTACAATGAGCAGTTCTTC.

This chain uses TRBV1 with TRBJ1-5; TRBD1 is the table's D call and was not checked against the DNA. TRBV1 is designated a pseudogene. This CDR3 is 17 amino acids long. CDR3 sequence reads: CTSSQTRDRRGNQPQHF. The CDR3 nucleotides read TGCACCAGCAGCCAGACCCGGGACAGGAGGGGCAATCAGCCCCAGCATTTT.

This CDR3 is CASSSKDPATNEKLFF. CDR3 nucleotides: TGTGCCAGCAGCTCCAAAGACCCTGCAACTAATGAAAAACTGTTTTTT. The J gene is TRBJ1-4, the V gene TRBV7-9; D remains unclear. This CDR3 has 16 residues. Germline V lookup: CDR1 SEHNR, CDR2 FQNEAQ (reference sequence). Trimming left V 4 bases short and J 0 bases short, with 12 bases between.

V usage is TRBV25-1 and J usage is TRBJ1-6; tentatively, D is TRBD1 (5 bases). CDR1 MGHDK and CDR2 SYGVNS come from the germline V gene. V dropped 11 bases and J dropped 5 bases, with 13 bases sitting between them. The CDR3 spans 13 residues. The CDR3, as DNA: TGTGCCGCAAGGACATCGGATAATTCACCCCTCCACTTT. Encoded protein: CAARTSDNSPLHF.

This clone was observed a single time. The rearrangement uses TRBV11-3 and TRBJ1-1; TRBD1 is a possible D gene (5 bases). The CDR3 is 12 residues long. Trimming took off 5 bases at V and 5 bases at J, with 9 bases between the two ends. CDR1 SGHNT and CDR2 YENEEA come from the germline V gene. In DNA, the CDR3 is TGTGCCAGCAGCCCCGGGGGGACTGAAGCTTTCTTT. It is translated as CASSPGGTEAFF.

The chain employs TRBV4-3 and TRBJ2-7, with D perhaps being TRBD1 or TRBD2 (5 bases each). Deletions cut 0 bases from V and 2 bases from J, with 11 bases between. There are 15 residues in the CDR3. Germline V lookup: CDR1 LGHNA, CDR2 YSLEER. The CDR3 spells CASSQDWGSTYEQYF. CDR3 nucleotides: TGCGCCAGCAGCCAAGATTGGGGGAGCACCTACGAGCAGTACTTC.